This T cell receptor beta chain was sequenced during a study of control samples from healthy donors and cancer patients. The J segment lost 4 bases and the V segment lost 3 bases, leaving 2 bases of the junction unmatched. Per germline, CDR1 SGHRS and CDR2 YFSETQ. This CDR3 has 14 amino acids. The method was immunoSEQ multiplex PCR; TCRdb's version includes in-frame clones alone and lacks a portion of them. Among around 94,000 clones, approximately 90% were seen once, and the ten largest hold 3% to 4.5%. The chain is built from TRBV5-1 and TRBJ1-1, with 11 bases lining up with TRBD1. The sample was blood. The origin of this receptor is a woman between 18 and 29 years old in good health. CDR3 nucleotides: TGCGCCAGCAGCTCCGGGACAGGGGGCACTGAAGCTTTCTTT. Its protein is CASSSGTGGTEAFF.